This TCR beta chain is from a study of control samples from healthy donors and cancer patients. This CDR3 is built from 12 residues. Germline CDR1 reads GTSNPN; CDR2 reads SVGIG (reference sequence). Between the trimmed V and J ends, which lost 5 bases and 13 bases, there was a span of 15 bases. Profiling relied on immunoSEQ multiplex PCR, and the TCRdb table lists in-frame clones only, not all of them. The top ten hold approximately 10% of the sample, which has more than 110,000 clones, roughly 92% seen once. The source of this sequence is a man aged 25-45 years in good health. The sample was blood. V gene TRBV30 combines with J gene TRBJ2-6; D assignment may be TRBD1 or TRBD2 (6 bases each). The CDR3 bases are TGTGCCTGGGGAGGGACAACCCGTGTCCTGACTTTC. It codes for CAWGGTTRVLTF. Based on the CDR3 plus reference TRBV30 and TRBJ2-6, the full variable domain is SQTIHQWPATLVQPVGSPLSLECTVEGTSNPNLYWYRQAAGRGLQLLFYSVGIGQISSEVPQNLSASRPQDRQFILSSKKLLLSDSGFYLCAWGGTTRVLTFGAGSRLTVL.